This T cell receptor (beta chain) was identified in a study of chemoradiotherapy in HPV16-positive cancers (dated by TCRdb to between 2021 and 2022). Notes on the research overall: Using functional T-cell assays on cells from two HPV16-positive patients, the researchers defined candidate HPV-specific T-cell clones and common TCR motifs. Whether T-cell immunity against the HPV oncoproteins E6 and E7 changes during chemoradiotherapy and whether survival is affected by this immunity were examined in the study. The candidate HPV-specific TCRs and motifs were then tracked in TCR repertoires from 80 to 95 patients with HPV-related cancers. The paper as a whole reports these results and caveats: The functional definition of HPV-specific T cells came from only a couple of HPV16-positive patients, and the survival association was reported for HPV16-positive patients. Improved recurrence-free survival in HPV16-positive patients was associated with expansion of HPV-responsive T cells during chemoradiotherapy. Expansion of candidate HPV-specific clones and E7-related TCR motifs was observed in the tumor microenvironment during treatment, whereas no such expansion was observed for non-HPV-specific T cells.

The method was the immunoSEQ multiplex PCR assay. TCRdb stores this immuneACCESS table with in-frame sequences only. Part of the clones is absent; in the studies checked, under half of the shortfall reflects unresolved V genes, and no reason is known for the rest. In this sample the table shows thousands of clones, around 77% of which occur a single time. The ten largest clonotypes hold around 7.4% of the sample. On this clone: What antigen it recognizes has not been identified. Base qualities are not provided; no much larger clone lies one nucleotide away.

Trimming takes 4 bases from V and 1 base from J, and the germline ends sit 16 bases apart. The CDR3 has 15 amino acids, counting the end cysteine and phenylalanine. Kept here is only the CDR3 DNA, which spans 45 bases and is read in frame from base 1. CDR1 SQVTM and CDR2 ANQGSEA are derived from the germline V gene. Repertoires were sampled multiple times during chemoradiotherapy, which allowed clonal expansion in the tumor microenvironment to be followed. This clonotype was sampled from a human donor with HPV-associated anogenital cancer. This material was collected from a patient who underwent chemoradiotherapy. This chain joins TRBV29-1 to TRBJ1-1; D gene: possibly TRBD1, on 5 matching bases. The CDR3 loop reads CSVVIQGGWNTEAFF. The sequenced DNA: TGCAGCGTTGTGATTCAGGGAGGGTGGAACACTGAAGCTTTCTTT.